Each of the 17 T cell receptor beta chains below was sequenced from the same sample in a study of blood T cell repertoires in COVID-19. Sequencing was performed with immunoSEQ multiplex PCR; in TCRdb, only in-frame clones are kept and a portion is missing. The table lists under 95,000 clones, approximately 86% of them singletons. The sequenced sample was peripheral blood. The receptors originated from a man aged 35 to 55 with acute or convalescent COVID-19.

This clone was observed once. This rearrangement joins TRBV27 to TRBJ1-6; tentatively, D is TRBD1 (5 bases). Germline V lookup: CDR1 MNHEY, CDR2 SMNVEV (reference sequence). V was shortened by 2 bases and J by 7 bases, with 12 bases between the two germline ends. CDR3 size: 15 residues. CDR3 loop: CASSLIGGMNSPLHF. Here the CDR3 DNA reads TGTGCCAGCAGTTTAATTGGGGGGATGAATTCACCCCTCCACTTT.

V is TRBV7-6 and J is TRBJ2-2, with D possibly matching TRBD2 (6 bases). CDR3 size: 15 residues. Germline V gene lookup returns CDR1 SGHVS and CDR2 FNYEAQ. The ends were cut back, 4 bases at V and 8 bases at J, with 17 bases in the middle. CDR3 region: CASSSYRRAEGELFF. The CDR3 coding sequence is TGTGCCAGCAGCTCCTACAGGAGGGCGGAAGGGGAGCTGTTTTTT.

The chain carries TRBV5-5 and TRBJ2-1, with 9 bases aligning to TRBD2. The V gene's germline CDR1 is SGHKS and CDR2 YYEKEE (reference sequence). V dropped 0 bases and J dropped 4; count of bases not matched to a gene: 8. This CDR3 comprises 17 residues. The chain's CDR3 is CASSLERLAVGYNEQFF. CDR3 nucleotide sequence: TGTGCCAGCAGCTTGGAGCGACTAGCGGTTGGATACAATGAGCAGTTCTTC. Using reference TRBV5-5 and TRBJ2-1 for the parts outside the CDR3, the full variable domain is DAGVTQSPTHLIKTRGQQVTLRCSPISGHKSVSWYQQVLGQGPQFIFQYYEKEERGRGNFPDRFSARQFPNYSSELNVNALLLGDSALYLCASSLERLAVGYNEQFFGPGTRLTVL.

The chain employs TRBV12-3 or TRBV12-4 and TRBJ2-7; 8 nucleotides match TRBD1. CDR3 length equals 13 residues. With 6 bases clipped from V and 13 bases from J, the junction kept 14 bases outside the gene matches. The CDR3 here is CASSSAGTGALYF. The CDR3 DNA reads as TGTGCCAGCAGCTCGGCCGGGACAGGCGCGCTATACTTC.

CDR3 amino acids: CASSIDPLSGQGGVNQPQHF. As DNA, the CDR3 is TGTGCCAGTAGTATAGATCCCCTCTCCGGACAGGGTGGGGTCAATCAGCCCCAGCATTTT. This chain connects TRBV19 to TRBJ1-5; 8 bases map to TRBD1. V gave up 0 bases and J gave up 3 bases; unmatched junction bases: 16. Germline V CDR1 and CDR2: LNHDA, SQIVND (reference sequence). The CDR3 length is 20 residues.

This rearrangement joins TRBV6-5 to TRBJ2-5; no reliable D call. Germline V gene lookup returns CDR1 MNHEY and CDR2 SVGAGI. This CDR3 comprises 12 residues. Between the trimmed V and J ends, which lost 7 bases and 7 bases, there was a span of 13 bases. As DNA, the CDR3 is TGTGCCAGCAAAGAGGTTCTAGGGACCCAGTACTTC. Its protein product is CASKEVLGTQYF.

This rearrangement joins TRBV9 to TRBJ1-1; D is unclear. The CDR3 length is 14 residues. Germline V gene data show CDR1 as SGDLS and CDR2 as YYNGEE. V was trimmed by 0 bases and J by 3 bases, leaving 9 bases between them. CDR3 bases: TGTGCCAGCAGCGTAGGGCAGGAATACACTGAAGCTTTCTTT. Its protein product is CASSVGQEYTEAFF.

The chain uses TRBV30 and TRBJ2-7, with a weak D call TRBD2 (6 bases). The CDR3 totals 15 residues. The ends were cut back, 0 bases at V and 7 bases at J, with 19 bases in the middle. CDR1 GTSNPN and CDR2 SVGIG come from the germline V gene (reference sequence). The CDR3 here is CAWSVLGQGGGEQYF. The CDR3, as DNA: TGTGCCTGGAGTGTACTGGGGCAGGGAGGAGGTGAGCAGTACTTC.

The rearrangement links TRBV3-1 (or the pseudogene TRBV3-2) to TRBJ1-1; TRBD1 is a possible D gene (6 bases). The germline V gene encodes CDR1 LGHDT and CDR2 YNNKEL (reference sequence). There are 16 residues in the CDR3. V lost 4 bases, J lost 1 base, and 16 bases lay in between. CDR3 in DNA: TGTGCCAGCAGCCGATCGTTGGGACACCAGAACACTGAAGCTTTCTTT. This translates into CASSRSLGHQNTEAFF.

V gene TRBV5-6 combines with J gene TRBJ2-7; weak D call: TRBD2 (5 bases). This CDR3 is built from 15 residues. From germline, CDR1 is SGHDT and CDR2 YYEEEE. V shed 4 bases and J shed 3 bases, with 17 bases lying between them. The CDR3, as DNA: TGTGCCAGCAGCCGTGTCGACGGAGGCAACTACGAGCAGTACTTC. Amino acids: CASSRVDGGNYEQYF.

J is TRBJ1-3 and V is TRBV20-1; D remains ambiguous. Per germline, CDR1 DFQATT and CDR2 SNEGSKA (reference sequence). CDR3 size: 11 residues. The CDR3: CRPPRANTIYF. CDR3 DNA: TGCAGGCCCCCCCGAGCGAACACCATATATTTT.

The V gene is TRBV18, the J gene TRBJ2-7; D perhaps matches TRBD2 (6 bases). V gave up 3 bases and J gave up 7 bases, with 7 bases separating them. The CDR3 totals 11 residues. CDR1 KGHSH and CDR2 LQKENI come from the germline V gene. The CDR3 DNA is TGTGCCAGCTCACCGGGGAGGGAGCAGTACTTC. This sequence encodes CASSPGREQYF.

The genes are TRBV6-4 and TRBJ1-2, with D uncertain. The CDR3 runs to 13 residues. V was trimmed by 2 bases and J by 7 bases, leaving 11 bases between them. Germline CDR1 MRHNA, CDR2 SNTAGT. CDR3 protein: CASSDRNSGGYTF. The CDR3 region has the DNA TGTGCCAGCAGTGACAGGAACAGTGGTGGCTACACCTTC.

The V call is TRBV2, the J call TRBJ2-1, with D perhaps TRBD2 (6 bases). V was trimmed by 6 bases and J by 5 bases, leaving 17 bases between them. The germline V gene has CDR1 SNHLY and CDR2 FYNNEI. The CDR3 covers 15 residues. CDR3 loop: CASSRLVALNNEQFF. Here the CDR3 DNA reads TGTGCCAGCAGCCGACTAGTGGCTTTGAACAATGAGCAGTTCTTC.

This sequence joins TRBV4-1 and TRBJ1-6, with TRBD1 matching over 7 bases. V dropped 2 bases and J dropped 0; count of bases not matched to a gene: 4. Germline V lookup: CDR1 MGHRA, CDR2 YSYEKL. The length of the CDR3 is 17 residues. The CDR3 is CASSQFRGSSYNSPLHF. CDR3 DNA: TGCGCCAGCAGCCAATTCAGGGGGAGCTCCTATAATTCACCCCTCCACTTT.

The chain couples TRBV6-5 to TRBJ1-6; 8 nucleotides align to TRBD1. CDR1 MNHEY and CDR2 SVGAGI come from the germline V gene. The CDR3 length is 14 residues. Trimming cost V 5 bases and J 8 bases; bases outside gene matches: 5. The chain's CDR3 is CASSRQGTDSPLHF. CDR3 nucleotides: TGTGCCAGCAGTAGACAGGGGACTGATTCACCCCTCCACTTT.

The V call is TRBV19, the J call TRBJ1-5; a possible D gene is TRBD1 (6 bases). V lost 5 bases, J lost 7 bases, and 15 bases lay in between. The CDR3 is 14 amino acids. Germline values: CDR1 LNHDA, CDR2 SQIVND (reference sequence). CDR3 bases: TGTGCCAGTAGTGAACAGGGTTTGGGCCAGCCCCAGCATTTT. It yields the protein CASSEQGLGQPQHF.